The clone carrying this T cell receptor beta chain was counted many times. What it binds is not known. The entry originates in a study of blood T cells in healthy people across ages. Study context: Per two T cells, template switching captured roughly one barcoded beta molecule.

Findings and limits, study-wide: The long-lived group displayed more naive CD4+ cells, plus higher diversity, than the aged donors did. Unknown CMV status may confound age-related changes in expanded clones.

The authors ran a second PCR of about 7 to 11 cycles using a sample-barcoded 5' primer and a J-beta primer mix. Each cDNA molecule, via a template-switch adaptor with 12 random nucleotides, was tagged. TCRdb passed the 5' RACE reads through MiXCR, listing each CDR3 protein once. The profile shows hundreds of thousands of distinct CDR3 sequences, about 30% of them singletons. The V and J ends lost 4 bases and 2 bases respectively, with 17 bases between them. The germline V gene encodes CDR1 SGDLS and CDR2 YYNGEE. CDR3 length: 16 residues. Input material: blood. This clonotype was sampled from a woman older than 75 in good health. The chain couples TRBV9 to TRBJ2-3; D possibly corresponds to TRBD2 (7 bases). CDR3 coding DNA: TGTGCCAGCAGCTCCTTTGCCGGGGGGCTCACAGATACGCAGTATTTT. It codes for CASSSFAGGLTDTQYF.